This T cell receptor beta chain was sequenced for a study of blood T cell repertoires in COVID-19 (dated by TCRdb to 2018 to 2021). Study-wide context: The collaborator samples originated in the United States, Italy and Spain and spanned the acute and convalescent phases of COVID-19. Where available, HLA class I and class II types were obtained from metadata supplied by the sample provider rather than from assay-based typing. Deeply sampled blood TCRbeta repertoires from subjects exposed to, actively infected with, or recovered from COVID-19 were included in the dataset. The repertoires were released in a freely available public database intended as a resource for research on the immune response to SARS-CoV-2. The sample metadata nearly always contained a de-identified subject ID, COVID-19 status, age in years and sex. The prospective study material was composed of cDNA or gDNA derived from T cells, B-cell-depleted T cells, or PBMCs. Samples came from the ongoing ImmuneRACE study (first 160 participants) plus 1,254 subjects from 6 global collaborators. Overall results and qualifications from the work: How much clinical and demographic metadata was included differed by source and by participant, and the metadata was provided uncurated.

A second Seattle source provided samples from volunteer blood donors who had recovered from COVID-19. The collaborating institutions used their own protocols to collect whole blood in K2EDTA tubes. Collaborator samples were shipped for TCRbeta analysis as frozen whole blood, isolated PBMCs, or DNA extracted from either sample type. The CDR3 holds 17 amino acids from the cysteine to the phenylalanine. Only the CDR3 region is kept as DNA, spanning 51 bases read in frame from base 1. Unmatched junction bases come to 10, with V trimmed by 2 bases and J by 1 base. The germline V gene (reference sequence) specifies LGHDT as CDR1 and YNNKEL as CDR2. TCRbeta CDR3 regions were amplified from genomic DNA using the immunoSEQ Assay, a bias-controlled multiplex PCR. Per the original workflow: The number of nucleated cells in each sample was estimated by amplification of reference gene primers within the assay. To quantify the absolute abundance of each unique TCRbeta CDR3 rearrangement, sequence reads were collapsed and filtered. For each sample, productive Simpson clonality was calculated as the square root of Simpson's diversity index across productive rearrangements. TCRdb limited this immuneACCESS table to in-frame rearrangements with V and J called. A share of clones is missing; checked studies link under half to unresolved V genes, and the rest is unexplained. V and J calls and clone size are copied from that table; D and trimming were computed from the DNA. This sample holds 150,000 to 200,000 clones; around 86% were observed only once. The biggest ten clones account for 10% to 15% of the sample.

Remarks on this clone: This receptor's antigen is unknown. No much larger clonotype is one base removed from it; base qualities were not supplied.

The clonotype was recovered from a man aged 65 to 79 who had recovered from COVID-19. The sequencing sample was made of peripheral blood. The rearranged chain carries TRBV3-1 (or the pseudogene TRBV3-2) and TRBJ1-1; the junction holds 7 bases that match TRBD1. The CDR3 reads CASSQPGQSFQNTEAFF. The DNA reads TGTGCCAGCAGCCAACCGGGACAGTCATTTCAGAACACTGAAGCTTTCTTT.